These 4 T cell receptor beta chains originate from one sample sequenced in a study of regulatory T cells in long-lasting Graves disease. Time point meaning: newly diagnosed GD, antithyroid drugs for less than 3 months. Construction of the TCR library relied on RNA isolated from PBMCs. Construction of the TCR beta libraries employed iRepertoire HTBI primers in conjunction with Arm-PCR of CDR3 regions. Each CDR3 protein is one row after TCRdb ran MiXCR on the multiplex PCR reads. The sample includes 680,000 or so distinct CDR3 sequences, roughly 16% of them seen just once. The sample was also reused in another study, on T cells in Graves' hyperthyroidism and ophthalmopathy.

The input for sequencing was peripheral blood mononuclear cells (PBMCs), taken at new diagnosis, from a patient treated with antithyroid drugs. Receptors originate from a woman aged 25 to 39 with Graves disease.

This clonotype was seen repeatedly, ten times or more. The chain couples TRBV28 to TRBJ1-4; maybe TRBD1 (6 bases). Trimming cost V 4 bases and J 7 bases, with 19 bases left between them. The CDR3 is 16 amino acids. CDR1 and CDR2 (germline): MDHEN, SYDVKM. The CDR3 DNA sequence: TGTGCCAGCAGTTACCCAGGGACATCACTCCGTGAAAAACTGTTTTTT. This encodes CASSYPGTSLREKLFF.

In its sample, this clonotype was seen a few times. This CDR3 is CSPGLSYEQYF. CDR3 nucleotides: TGCAGCCCGGGACTGTCCTACGAGCAGTACTTC. The chain links TRBV20-1 to TRBJ2-7, with TRBD2 as a possible D gene (6 bases). Germline assignment: CDR1 DFQATT and CDR2 SNEGSKA (reference sequence). CDR3 length: 11 residues.

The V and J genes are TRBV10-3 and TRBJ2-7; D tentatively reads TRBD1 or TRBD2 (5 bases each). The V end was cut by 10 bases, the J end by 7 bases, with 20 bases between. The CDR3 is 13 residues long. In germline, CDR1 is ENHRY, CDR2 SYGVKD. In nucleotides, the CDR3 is TGTGCCACCAGAGGGGTGGGGACCGGAGAGCAGTACTTC. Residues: CATRGVGTGEQYF.

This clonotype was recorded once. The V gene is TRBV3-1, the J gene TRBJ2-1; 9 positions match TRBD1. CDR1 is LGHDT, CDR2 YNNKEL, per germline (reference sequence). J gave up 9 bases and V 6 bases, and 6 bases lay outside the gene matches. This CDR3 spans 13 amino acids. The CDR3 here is CASRFTGGVEQFF. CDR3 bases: TGTGCCAGCAGATTCACAGGGGGCGTTGAGCAGTTCTTC.